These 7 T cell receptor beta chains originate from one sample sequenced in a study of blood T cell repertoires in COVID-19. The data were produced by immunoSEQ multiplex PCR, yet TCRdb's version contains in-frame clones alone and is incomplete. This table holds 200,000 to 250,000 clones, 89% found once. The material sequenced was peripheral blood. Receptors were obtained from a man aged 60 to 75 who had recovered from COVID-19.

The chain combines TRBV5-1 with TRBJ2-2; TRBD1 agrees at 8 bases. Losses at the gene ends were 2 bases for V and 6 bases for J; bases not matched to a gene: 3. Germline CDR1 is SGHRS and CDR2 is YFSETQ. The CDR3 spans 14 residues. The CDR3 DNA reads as TGCGCCAGCAGCTTCGAACAGGGGGCCGGGGAGCTGTTTTTT. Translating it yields CASSFEQGAGELFF.

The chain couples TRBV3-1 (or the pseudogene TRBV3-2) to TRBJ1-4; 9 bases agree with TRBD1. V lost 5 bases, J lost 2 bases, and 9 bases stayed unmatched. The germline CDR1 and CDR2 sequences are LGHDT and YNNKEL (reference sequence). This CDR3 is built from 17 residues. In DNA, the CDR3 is TGTGCCAGCAGCAGCTACGGGGGGACAGGGACTAATGAAAAACTGTTTTTT. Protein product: CASSSYGGTGTNEKLFF.

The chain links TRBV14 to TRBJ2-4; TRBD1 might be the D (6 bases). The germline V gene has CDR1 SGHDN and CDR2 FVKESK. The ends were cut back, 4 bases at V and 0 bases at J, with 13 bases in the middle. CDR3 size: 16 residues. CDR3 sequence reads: CASSRTGSTAKNIQYF. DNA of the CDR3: TGTGCCAGCAGCCGTACAGGGAGTACAGCCAAAAACATTCAGTACTTC. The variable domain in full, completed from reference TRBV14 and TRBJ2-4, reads EAGVTQFPSHSVIEKGQTVTLRCDPISGHDNLYWYRRVMGKEIKFLLHFVKESKQDESGMPNNRFLAERTGGTYSTLKVQPAELEDSGVYFCASSRTGSTAKNIQYFGAGTRLSVL.

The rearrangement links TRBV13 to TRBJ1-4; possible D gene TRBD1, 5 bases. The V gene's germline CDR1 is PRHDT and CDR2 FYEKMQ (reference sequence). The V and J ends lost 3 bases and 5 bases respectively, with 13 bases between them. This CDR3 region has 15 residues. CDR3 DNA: TGTGCCAGCAGCTTTAGGGGAGGGAGGAATGAAAAACTGTTTTTT. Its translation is CASSFRGGRNEKLFF.

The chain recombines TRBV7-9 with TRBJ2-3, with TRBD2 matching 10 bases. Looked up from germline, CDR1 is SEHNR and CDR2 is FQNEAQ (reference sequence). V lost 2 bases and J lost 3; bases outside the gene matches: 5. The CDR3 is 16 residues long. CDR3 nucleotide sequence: TGTGCCAGCAGCTTAATAGCGGGGGGTGGAACAGATACGCAGTATTTT. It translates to CASSLIAGGGTDTQYF.

The CDR3 DNA reads TGCGCCAGCAGCGGGACAGGGGTGTACGAGCAGTACTTC. Residues: CASSGTGVYEQYF. The chain combines TRBV5-1 with TRBJ2-7, with 10 bases aligning to TRBD1. Looked up from germline, CDR1 is SGHRS and CDR2 is YFSETQ. J gave up 4 bases and V 4 bases, and 2 bases lay outside the gene matches. The CDR3 is made up of 13 amino acids. The full variable domain, in which reference TRBV5-1 and TRBJ2-7 provide the parts outside the CDR3, is KAGVTQTPRYLIKTRGQQVTLSCSPISGHRSVSWYQQTPGQGLQFLFEYFSETQRNKGNFPGRFSGRQFSNSRSEMNVSTLELGDSALYLCASSGTGVYEQYFGPGTRLTVT.

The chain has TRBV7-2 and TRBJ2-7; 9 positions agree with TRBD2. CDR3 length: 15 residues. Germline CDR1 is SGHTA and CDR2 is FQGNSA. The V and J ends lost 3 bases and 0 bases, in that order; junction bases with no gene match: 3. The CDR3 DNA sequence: TGTGCCAGCAGCTTGAGGCGGGAGGGCTCCTACGAGCAGTACTTC. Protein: CASSLRREGSYEQYF.